The sequence of this TCR beta chain was determined in a study of shared clonotypes between healthy human individuals. The assay was run at deep level. The data were produced by immunoSEQ multiplex PCR, yet TCRdb's version contains in-frame clones alone and is incomplete. The table has about 700,000 clones, about 90% seen once. Naive CD8 cells comprised CD45RO-negative, CCR7-positively selected cells, excluding terminally differentiated effector memory CD45RA+ cells. The CDR3 sequence is 13 residues long. V was trimmed by 8 bases and J by 4 bases, leaving 13 bases between them. Germline CDR1 SGHVS, CDR2 FNYEAQ.

The sample comprised naive CD8+ T cells sorted from blood. This receptor was identified in a man younger than 45 in good health. J is TRBJ2-3 and V is TRBV7-6, with a weak D call TRBD1 (6 bases). The CDR3 is CASLGARADTQYF. Here the CDR3 DNA reads TGTGCCAGCCTGGGGGCTCGTGCAGATACGCAGTATTTT.